This TCR beta chain is from a study of control samples from healthy donors and cancer patients. The CDR3 sequence is 14 residues long. Germline CDR1 and CDR2: DFQATT and SNEGSKA (reference sequence). With 3 bases clipped from V and 3 bases from J, the junction kept 7 bases outside the gene matches. The method was immunoSEQ multiplex PCR; TCRdb's version includes in-frame clones alone and lacks a portion of them. The sample lists about 120,000 clones, more than 70% occurring once. The sample consisted of blood. The chain carries TRBV20-1 and TRBJ1-2; 7 bases fit TRBD1. The TCR was taken from a man aged 50-59 years in good health. The CDR3 is CSASRAGGDYGYTF. CDR3 in DNA: TGCAGTGCTAGTAGGGCAGGGGGAGACTATGGCTACACCTTC.